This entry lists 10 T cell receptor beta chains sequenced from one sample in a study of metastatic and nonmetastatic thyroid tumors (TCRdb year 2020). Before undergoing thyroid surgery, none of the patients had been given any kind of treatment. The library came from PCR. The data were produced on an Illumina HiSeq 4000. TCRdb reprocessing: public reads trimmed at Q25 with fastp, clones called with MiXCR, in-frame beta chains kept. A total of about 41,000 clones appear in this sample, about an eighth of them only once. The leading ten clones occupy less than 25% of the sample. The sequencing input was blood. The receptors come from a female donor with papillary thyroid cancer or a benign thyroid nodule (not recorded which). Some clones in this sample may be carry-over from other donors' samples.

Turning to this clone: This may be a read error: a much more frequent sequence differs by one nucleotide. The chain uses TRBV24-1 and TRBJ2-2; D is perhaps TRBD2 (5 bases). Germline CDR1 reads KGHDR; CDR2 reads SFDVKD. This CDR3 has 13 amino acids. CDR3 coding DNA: TGTGCCACCAGTGACTCGAACACCGGGGAGCCGTTTTTT. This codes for CATSDSNTGEPFF.

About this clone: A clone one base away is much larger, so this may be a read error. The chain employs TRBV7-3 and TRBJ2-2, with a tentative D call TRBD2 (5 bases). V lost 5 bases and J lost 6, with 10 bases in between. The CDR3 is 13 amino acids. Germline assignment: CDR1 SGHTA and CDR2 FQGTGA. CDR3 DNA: TGTGCCAGCAGCCCAACTAGTTCCGGGGAGCTGTTTTTT. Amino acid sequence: CASSPTSSGELFF.

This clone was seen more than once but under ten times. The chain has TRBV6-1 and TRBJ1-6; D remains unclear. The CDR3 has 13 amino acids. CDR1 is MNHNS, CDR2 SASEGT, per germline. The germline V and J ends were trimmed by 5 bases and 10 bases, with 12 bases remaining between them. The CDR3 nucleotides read TGTGCCAGCAGTACCGATGCACAATCACCCCTCCACTTT. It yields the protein CASSTDAQSPLHF.

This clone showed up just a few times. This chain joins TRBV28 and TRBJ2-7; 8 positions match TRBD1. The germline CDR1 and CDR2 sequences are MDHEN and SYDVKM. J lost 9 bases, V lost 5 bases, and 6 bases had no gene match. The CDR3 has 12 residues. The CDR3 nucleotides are TGTGCCAGCAGTCGTAACAGGGGGGTGCAGTACTTC. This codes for CASSRNRGVQYF.

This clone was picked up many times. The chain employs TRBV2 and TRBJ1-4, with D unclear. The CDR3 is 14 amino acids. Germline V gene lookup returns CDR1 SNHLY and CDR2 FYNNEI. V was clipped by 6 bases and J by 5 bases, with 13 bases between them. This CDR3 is CASRAGLLNEKLFF. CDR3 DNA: TGTGCCAGCAGAGCCGGACTGCTCAATGAAAAACTGTTTTTT.

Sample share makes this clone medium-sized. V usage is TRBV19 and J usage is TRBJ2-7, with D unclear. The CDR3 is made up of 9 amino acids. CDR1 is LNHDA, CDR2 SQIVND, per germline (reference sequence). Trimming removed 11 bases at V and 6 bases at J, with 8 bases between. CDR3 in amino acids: CARSPEQYF. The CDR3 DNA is TGTGCCCGGTCGCCCGAGCAGTACTTC.

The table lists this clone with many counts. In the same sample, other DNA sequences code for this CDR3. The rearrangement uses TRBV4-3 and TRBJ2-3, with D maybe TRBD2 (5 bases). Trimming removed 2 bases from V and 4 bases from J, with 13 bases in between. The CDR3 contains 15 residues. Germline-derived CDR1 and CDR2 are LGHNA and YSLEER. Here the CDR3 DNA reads TGCGCCAGCAGCCAAACCCCGGGTAGCGCAGATACGCAGTATTTT. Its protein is CASSQTPGSADTQYF.

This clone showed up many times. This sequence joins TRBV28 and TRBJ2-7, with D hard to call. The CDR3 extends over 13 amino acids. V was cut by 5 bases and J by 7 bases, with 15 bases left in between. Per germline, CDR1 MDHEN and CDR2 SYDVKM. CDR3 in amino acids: CASSDTVGKEQYF. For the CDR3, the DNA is TGTGCCAGCAGTGATACAGTGGGGAAGGAGCAGTACTTC.

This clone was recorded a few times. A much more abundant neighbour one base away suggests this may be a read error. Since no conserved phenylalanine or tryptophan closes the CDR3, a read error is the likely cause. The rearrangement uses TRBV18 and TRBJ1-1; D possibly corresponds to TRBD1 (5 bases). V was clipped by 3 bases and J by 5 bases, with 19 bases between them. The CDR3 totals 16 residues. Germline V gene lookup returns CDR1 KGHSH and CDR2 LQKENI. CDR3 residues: CASSPTKTRGGTEAFL. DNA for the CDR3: TGTGCCAGCTCACCGACCAAGACAAGGGGAGGAACTGAAGCTTTCCTT.

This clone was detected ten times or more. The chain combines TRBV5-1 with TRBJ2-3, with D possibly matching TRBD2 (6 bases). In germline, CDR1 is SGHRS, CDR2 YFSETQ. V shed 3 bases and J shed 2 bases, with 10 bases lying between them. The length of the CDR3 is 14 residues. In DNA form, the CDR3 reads TGCGCCAGCAGCTCGGACTATAACACAGATACGCAGTATTTT. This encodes CASSSDYNTDTQYF.